The next 4 T cell receptor beta chains were all read from a single sample in a study of cytomegalovirus exposure and HLA in healthy donors. The PCR employed 60 Vbeta primers together with 13 Jbeta primers. Produced via immunoSEQ multiplex PCR; TCRdb's table is partial and in-frame only. The table shows about 140,000 clones, with 75% to 90% occurring only once. Source material: PBMCs. The receptors were gathered from a man between 40 and 49 years old in good health and CMV-seronegative.

This clone was counted only a few times. The rearrangement uses TRBV5-8 and TRBJ1-1; D possibly corresponds to TRBD1 (5 bases). The CDR3 extends over 14 amino acids. CDR1 and CDR2 from the germline V gene are SGHTS and YDEGEE. Trimming removed 2 bases at V and 4 bases at J, with 12 bases between. The CDR3 is CASSFSGFGTEAFF. DNA for the CDR3: TGTGCCAGCAGCTTCTCAGGGTTCGGCACTGAAGCTTTCTTT.

The chain combines TRBV30 with TRBJ1-2, with TRBD1 identical over 7 bases. Trimming took 3 bases from V and 5 from J; bases not matched to a gene: 6. The CDR3 is 13 residues long. Germline-derived CDR1 and CDR2 are GTSNPN and SVGIG (reference sequence). This CDR3 reads CAWRVTGEYGYTF. CDR3 nucleotides: TGTGCCTGGAGGGTCACAGGGGAGTATGGCTACACCTTC. Supplemented by reference TRBV30 and TRBJ1-2, the full variable domain reads SQTIHQWPATLVQPVGSPLSLECTVEGTSNPNLYWYRQAAGRGLQLLFYSVGIGQISSEVPQNLSASRPQDRQFILSSKKLLLSDSGFYLCAWRVTGEYGYTFGSGTRLTVV.

This clone has only one observation. The J gene is TRBJ1-5, the V gene TRBV6-5; tentatively, D is TRBD1 (6 bases). Between the trimmed V and J ends, which lost 6 bases and 3 bases, there was a span of 9 bases. The germline V gene encodes CDR1 MNHEY and CDR2 SVGAGI. The CDR3 sequence is 13 residues long. DNA of the CDR3: TGTGCCAGCAGACGGACAGTCAATCAGCCCCAGCATTTT. Its translation is CASRRTVNQPQHF.

This clone came up once. This sequence joins TRBV7-2 and TRBJ1-2; D gene uncertain. This CDR3 is built from 16 residues. Trimming took off 1 base at V and 3 bases at J, with 15 bases between the two ends. Germline CDR1 is SGHTA and CDR2 is FQGNSA. CDR3 sequence reads: CASSLDDRVLYYGYTF. CDR3 nucleotide sequence: TGTGCCAGCAGCTTAGATGACCGGGTCCTATACTATGGCTACACCTTC.